This T cell receptor beta chain was captured by sequencing in a study of cytomegalovirus exposure and HLA in healthy donors. Study-wide results and caveats: A missense DCLRE1C variant was associated with V- and J-gene trimming of TCR beta chains in a later analysis, and an independent cohort replicated the association. The study recorded 164 TCR beta chains that were cytomegalovirus-associated.

It was with 60 Vbeta and 13 Jbeta primers that the PCR ran. TCRdb keeps only in-frame clones here, not all; method: immunoSEQ multiplex PCR. The sample contains about 100,000 clones, around 80% of which appear only once. To note about this clone: The antigen remains unidentified.

Specimen: PBMCs. The sequence was obtained from a male donor in good health and CMV-seropositive.

CDR3: CSVAATGNEQFF. The CDR3, as DNA: TGCAGCGTTGCGGCGACGGGGAATGAGCAGTTCTTC. This chain connects TRBV29-1 to TRBJ2-1, with D possibly TRBD2 on 5 matching bases. This CDR3 region has 12 residues. The V and J ends lost 4 bases and 7 bases respectively, with 11 bases between them. Germline lookup yields CDR1 SQVTM and CDR2 ANQGSEA.